Shown below are 16 T cell receptor beta chains from a single sample sequenced in a study of shared T cell receptors in the human thymus. The method was immunoSEQ multiplex PCR; TCRdb's version includes in-frame clones alone and lacks a portion of them. The top ten clones hold approximately 0.02% of a sample with around 340,000 clones, more than 85% of them seen once. Sequencing was performed on thymocytes. All receptors derive from a human donor.

The chain couples TRBV7-3 to TRBJ1-1; 10 positions agree with TRBD1. The CDR3 consists of 16 residues. J lost 5 bases, V lost 2 bases, and 8 bases had no gene match. The germline V gene has CDR1 SGHTA and CDR2 FQGTGA. CDR3 nucleotides: TGTGCCAGCAGCTTATTCCCCTGGGACAGGGGAACTGAAGCTTTCTTT. It specifies CASSLFPWDRGTEAFF.

V and J are TRBV23-1 and TRBJ2-2; the match to TRBD1 covers 8 bases. TRBV23-1 is designated an ORF whose function remains uncertain. Trimming at V came to 7 bases and at J to 6 bases, leaving 4 bases not matched to a gene. The CDR3 consists of 13 residues. The CDR3 region is CASTDRGPGELFF. For the CDR3, the DNA is TGCGCCAGCACCGACAGGGGTCCCGGGGAGCTGTTTTTT.

The chain employs TRBV7-2 and TRBJ2-2; 9 nucleotides align to TRBD1. V was clipped by 5 bases and J by 5 bases; unmatched bases: 9. In germline, CDR1 is SGHTA, CDR2 FQGNSA. The CDR3 has 16 residues. The CDR3 reads CASSVWTGERTGELFF. CDR3 nucleotides: TGTGCCAGCAGCGTATGGACAGGGGAACGGACCGGGGAGCTGTTTTTT.

The chain couples TRBV2 to TRBJ2-5; D remains unclear. The V end was cut by 11 bases, the J end by 0 bases, with 7 bases between. Per the germline V gene, CDR1 is SNHLY and CDR2 is FYNNEI. This CDR3 has 11 residues. CDR3 sequence (DNA): TGTGCCGTATCACACCAAGAGACCCAGTACTTC. Encoded protein: CAVSHQETQYF.

The rearrangement uses TRBV5-6 and TRBJ1-3; tentative D call: TRBD1 (5 bases). With 0 bases removed from V and 0 bases from J, the gap between germline ends came to 13 bases. Germline CDR1 and CDR2: SGHDT and YYEEEE. The CDR3 contains 17 residues. CDR3 nucleotides: TGTGCCAGCAGCTTGGCCGGGGGGAGGGACTCTGGAAACACCATATATTTT. Encoded protein: CASSLAGGRDSGNTIYF.

This clone occurred once. The chain has TRBV11-2 and TRBJ2-7, with D tentatively TRBD1 or TRBD2 (5 bases each). Germline CDR1 and CDR2: SGHAT and FQNNGV. V was shortened by 4 bases and J by 2 bases, with 12 bases between the two germline ends. The CDR3 runs to 14 residues. The CDR3 sequence: CASSSAGATYEQYF. DNA for the CDR3: TGTGCCAGCAGCTCCGCCGGGGCGACCTACGAGCAGTACTTC.

This chain joins TRBV7-2 and TRBJ2-3; 10 bases are shared with TRBD2. The length of the CDR3 is 17 residues. V lost 2 bases to trimming and J lost 3 bases; unmatched junction nucleotides: 8. Germline V gene lookup returns CDR1 SGHTA and CDR2 FQGNSA. The CDR3 protein is CASSLPRGSGRTDTQYF. The CDR3 DNA is TGTGCCAGCAGCTTACCCCGGGGTAGCGGGAGGACAGATACGCAGTATTTT.

This rearrangement joins TRBV25-1 to TRBJ1-1; a possible D gene is TRBD1 (6 bases). The V and J ends lost 2 bases and 3 bases respectively, with 16 bases between them. The CDR3 runs 16 residues. CDR1 is MGHDK, CDR2 SYGVNS, per germline. The CDR3 here is CASSERGHPRDTEAFF. CDR3 DNA sequence: TGTGCCAGCAGTGAAAGGGGACACCCGAGGGACACTGAAGCTTTCTTT.

This sequence joins TRBV28 and TRBJ2-1; no definite D call. Germline V gene sequence: CDR1 MDHEN, CDR2 SYDVKM. This CDR3 has 14 residues. V lost 2 bases, J lost 3 bases, and 8 bases lay in between. CDR3: CASSLLGHYNEQFF. The DNA of the CDR3 is TGTGCCAGCAGTTTACTAGGGCACTACAATGAGCAGTTCTTC.

This clone was counted a single time. The CDR3 reads CSVVFDPELNNEQFF. In nucleotides, the CDR3 is TGCAGCGTTGTCTTTGATCCAGAGTTAAACAATGAGCAGTTCTTC. The J gene is TRBJ2-1, the V gene TRBV29-1; D ambiguous. The CDR3 consists of 15 residues. V lost 4 bases to trimming and J lost 5 bases, with 18 bases between them. Germline V gene data show CDR1 as SQVTM and CDR2 as ANQGSEA.

This clone showed up just a few times. The same CDR3 also results from other DNA sequences found in this sample. The chain combines TRBV7-9 with TRBJ2-7; no definite D call. CDR1 is SEHNR, CDR2 FQNEAQ, per germline (reference sequence). The CDR3 totals 11 residues. V lost 3 bases and J lost 0, with 0 bases in between. This CDR3 reads CASSFSYEQYF. DNA of the CDR3: TGTGCCAGCAGCTTCTCCTACGAGCAGTACTTC. The full variable domain, in which reference TRBV7-9 and TRBJ2-7 provide the parts outside the CDR3, is DTGVSQNPRHKITKRGQNVTFRCDPISEHNRLYWYRQTLGQGPEFLTYFQNEAQLEKSRLLSDRFSAERPKGSFSTLEIQRTEQGDSAMYLCASSFSYEQYFGPGTRLTVT.

V and J are TRBV30 and TRBJ1-1, with D tentatively TRBD1 (6 bases). CDR1 is GTSNPN and CDR2 is SVGIG in the germline V gene (reference sequence). Trimming cost V 4 bases and J 5 bases, with 20 bases left between them. This CDR3 contains 15 residues. CDR3 amino acids: CAWIVHGGRETEAFF. Here the CDR3 DNA reads TGTGCCTGGATTGTACACGGGGGGCGGGAAACTGAAGCTTTCTTT.

This CDR3 reads CASSPFGGGNQPQHF. The CDR3 nucleotides read TGTGCCAGCAGCCCCTTTGGGGGCGGCAATCAGCCCCAGCATTTT. The rearrangement joins TRBV11-2 to TRBJ1-5, with a weak D call TRBD1 (6 bases). Germline CDR1 reads SGHAT; CDR2 reads FQNNGV. The V end was cut by 5 bases, the J end by 2 bases, with 13 bases between. The CDR3 covers 15 residues.

V gene TRBV5-6 combines with J gene TRBJ2-1, with 8 nucleotides matching TRBD2. The CDR3 runs 19 residues. J was trimmed by 1 base and V by 0 bases; bases with no gene match: 12. CDR1 and CDR2 from the germline V gene are SGHDT and YYEEEE. Here the CDR3 reads CASSLEAGGAPFSYNEQFF. The CDR3 coding sequence is TGTGCCAGCAGCTTGGAGGCGGGAGGAGCCCCCTTTTCCTACAATGAGCAGTTCTTC.

The rearrangement links TRBV11-2 to TRBJ2-3, with TRBD2 matching 9 bases. The V and J ends lost 0 bases and 3 bases, in that order; junction bases with no gene match: 10. Germline lookup yields CDR1 SGHAT and CDR2 FQNNGV. The CDR3 has 18 amino acids. Written as DNA, the CDR3 is TGTGCCAGCAGCTTAGAAGTCGAAGCGGGAGGTCGAACAGATACGCAGTATTTT. Protein: CASSLEVEAGGRTDTQYF.

The chain links TRBV28 to TRBJ2-6; D may be TRBD1 (6 bases). V was pared by 7 bases and J by 0 bases, with 22 bases between. Germline V gene lookup returns CDR1 MDHEN and CDR2 SYDVKM. The CDR3 has 19 residues. Here the CDR3 DNA reads TGTGCCAGCAACCTACAGGGCAACTCCTTGGGCTCTGGGGCCAACGTCCTGACTTTC. Its translation: CASNLQGNSLGSGANVLTF.